This T cell receptor beta chain was retrieved from a study of blood T cell repertoires in COVID-19. The wider study: Whether acute or convalescent, the COVID-19 samples came from the United States, Italy and Spain. Sources were T cells, B-cell-depleted T cells, or PBMCs; the material itself was cDNA or gDNA.

Assay used: immunoSEQ multiplex PCR; TCRdb lists only in-frame clones, some missing. Of about 33,000 clones in the sample, 75% to 90% were seen once. Input material: peripheral blood. This receptor was obtained from a man aged 65 to 85 with acute or convalescent COVID-19.

CDR3: CATGGGDSSYNEQFF. The CDR3 DNA reads TGTGCCACGGGGGGCGGGGACTCTTCCTACAATGAGCAGTTCTTC. V is TRBV11-1 and J is TRBJ2-1; possible D gene TRBD2, 7 bases. Trimming took 10 bases from V and 1 from J, leaving 17 bases between them. Germline V gene data show CDR1 as SGHAT and CDR2 as FQDESV (reference sequence). The CDR3 runs 15 residues.